What follows are 26 T cell receptor beta chains derived from one specimen sequenced in a study of tumor-infiltrating lymphocytes in oesophageal squamous cell carcinoma. TCRdb fed the PCR reads into MiXCR, producing one record per CDR3 protein. The repertoire holds over 15,000 distinct CDR3 sequences, less than 55% seen once, with 30% to 40% in the top ten. The sequenced material came from normal esophageal tissue next to the tumor. These receptor sequences come from a female donor with esophageal squamous cell carcinoma.

V is TRBV4-1 and J is TRBJ1-2; D ambiguous. The DNA end is a closer match to TRBJ2-1, so the J assignment may be wrong. The length of the CDR3 is 12 residues. Germline assignment: CDR1 MGHRA and CDR2 YSYEKL. The CDR3 DNA is TGCGCCAGCAGCCAAGAGGAGATTGGGCAGTTCTTC. Encoded protein: CASSQEEIGQFF.

Of note for this clonotype: One junction end disagrees with the germline gene, perhaps due to a read error. The genes are TRBV7-6 and TRBJ2-7; 9 positions match TRBD1. The DNA end favors TRBJ2-1, so the J call may be wrong. The CDR3 consists of 15 residues. Germline V CDR1 and CDR2: SGHVS, FNYEAQ. The CDR3 region has the DNA TGTGCTAGCAGCTTAACAGGGGGCCGGGGCAATGAGCAGTTCTTC. Protein: CASSLTGGRGNEQFF.

This clonotype was recorded many times. This may arise from a read error, as a much more abundant clone is one base away. The chain uses TRBV7-2 and TRBJ2-5; 7 bases fit TRBD2. The ends lost 5 bases at V and 11 bases at J; junction bases unmatched: 17. The CDR3 has 15 residues. Germline V gives CDR1 SGHTA, CDR2 FQGNSA. The CDR3 DNA follows: TGTGCCAGCAGCAGCGGACTAGTTGGGTACAATGAGCAGTACTTC. Translating gives CASSSGLVGYNEQYF.

J is TRBJ2-2 and V is TRBV6-8; D gene ambiguous. Germline V lookup: CDR1 MNHGY, CDR2 SAAAGT. Trimming removed 7 bases at V and 1 base at J, with 10 bases between. The CDR3 is made up of 14 amino acids. This chain's CDR3 is CASKRRRNTGELFF. The CDR3 DNA reads TGTGCCAGCAAAAGACGCCGGAACACCGGGGAGCTGTTTTTT.

Only a few counts were recorded for this clonotype. In this CDR3 the conserved last residue, phenylalanine or tryptophan, is missing, so a read error is likely. The limits of the CDR3 on the DNA are not certain, so only TCRdb's listed CDR3 is given. The chain couples TRBV6-1 to TRBJ2-5; the D call of TRBD2 is as the table states it, not checked on the DNA. The CDR3 is 8 residues long, ends included. The V gene's germline CDR1 is MNHNS and CDR2 SASEGT. The CDR3 sequence: CASSDLAG.

The V call is TRBV11-1, the J call TRBJ2-3; 11 nucleotides line up with TRBD2. After removal of 4 bases from V and 4 bases from J, the junction contained 13 bases not matched to a gene. CDR1 is SGHAT and CDR2 is FQDESV in the germline V gene (reference sequence). CDR3 length equals 18 residues. The CDR3 nucleotides are TGTGCCAGCAGCTCCCAGGCCTTACTAGCGGGAGTAGCAGATACGCAGTATTTT. Translated: CASSSQALLAGVADTQYF.

This clonotype was seen only a few times. The rearrangement uses TRBV23-1 and TRBJ2-1, with D perhaps TRBD1 or TRBD2 (5 bases each). TRBV23-1 falls under the ORF class, with uncertain function. V shed 4 bases and J shed 0 bases, with 19 bases lying between them. This CDR3 has 18 residues. DNA for the CDR3: TGCGCCAGCAGTCGACGAACCGAGTGGGGGATCTCCTACAATGAGCAGTTCTTC. This gives the protein CASSRRTEWGISYNEQFF.

This clonotype has only a few counts. The rearrangement uses TRBV7-2 and TRBJ2-1; D is possibly TRBD2 (6 bases). Germline V gene lookup returns CDR1 SGHTA and CDR2 FQGNSA. Trimming shortened V by 0 bases and J by 7 bases, and 10 bases separated the two germline ends. This CDR3 region has 14 residues. CDR3 nucleotide sequence: TGTGCCAGCAGCTTAGCCACTAGCATAAATGAGCAGTTCTTC. Residues: CASSLATSINEQFF.

This clonotype has a count of ten or more. This chain uses TRBV20-1 with TRBJ2-1; 10 bases are shared with TRBD2. Per germline, CDR1 DFQATT and CDR2 SNEGSKA (reference sequence). The CDR3 has 17 residues. J lost 0 bases, V lost 1 base, and 6 bases had no gene match. CDR3 region: CSARVTSGSSSYNEQFF. CDR3 in DNA: TGCAGTGCTAGAGTGACTAGCGGGTCAAGCTCCTACAATGAGCAGTTCTTC.

J is TRBJ2-1 and V is TRBV7-2; 8 positions match TRBD2. Germline V gene sequence: CDR1 SGHTA, CDR2 FQGNSA. The V gene end was trimmed by 4 bases and the J gene end by 0 bases; junction bases not matched to a gene: 5. CDR3 length: 16 amino acids. The CDR3 region has the DNA TGTGCCAGCAGCTCACGCCGGGGGGGCTCCTACAATGAGCAGTTCTTC. The encoded protein is CASSSRRGGSYNEQFF.

This clonotype was recorded a few times. The chain recombines TRBV6-6 with TRBJ2-1; TRBD1 or TRBD2 may be the D gene (5 bases each). The CDR3 extends over 17 amino acids. Trimming cost V 2 bases and J 0 bases, with 14 bases left between them. Germline V gene sequence: CDR1 MNHNY, CDR2 SVGAGI (reference sequence). Here the CDR3 DNA reads TGTGCCAGCAGTTACACCGCCGGGACCCACTCCTACAATGAGCAGTTCTTC. It codes for CASSYTAGTHSYNEQFF.

V is TRBV19 and J is TRBJ1-3; D possibly corresponds to TRBD1 (5 bases). This CDR3 contains 14 residues. Germline-derived CDR1 and CDR2 are LNHDA and SQIVND (reference sequence). Trimming shortened V by 4 bases and J by 2 bases, and 9 bases separated the two germline ends. CDR3 region: CASSKQVAGNTIYF. As DNA, the CDR3 is TGTGCCAGTAGTAAACAGGTAGCTGGAAACACCATATATTTT.

The chain is built from TRBV7-2 and TRBJ1-1; no reliable D call. The germline CDR1 and CDR2 sequences are SGHTA and FQGNSA. CDR3 size: 12 residues. V shed 0 bases and J shed 8 bases, with 7 bases lying between them. CDR3 DNA: TGTGCCAGCAGCTTAGCGCTGGGCGAAGCTTTCTTT. This codes for CASSLALGEAFF.

This clonotype appeared a few times. The V gene is TRBV7-6, the J gene TRBJ2-1; 7 bases are shared with TRBD1. The length of the CDR3 is 15 residues. J gave up 7 bases and V 1 base, and 7 bases lay outside the gene matches. CDR1 and CDR2 (germline): SGHVS, FNYEAQ. CDR3 protein: CASSLGTTGWNEQFF. The CDR3 coding sequence is TGTGCCAGCAGCTTAGGGACGACAGGGTGGAATGAGCAGTTCTTC.

This clonotype was observed a handful of times. The rearrangement joins TRBV6-1 to TRBJ2-3, with D perhaps being TRBD1 or TRBD2 (5 bases each). V was pared by 4 bases and J by 14 bases, with 16 bases between. Per germline, CDR1 MNHNS and CDR2 SASEGT. The CDR3 length is 12 residues. The DNA of the CDR3 is TGTGCCAGCAGTGCAGGGTTCGGGGAGCTGTATTTT. Translating it yields CASSAGFGELYF.

This clonotype was counted ten times or more. The chain combines TRBV28 with TRBJ2-5, with D perhaps being TRBD1 or TRBD2 (6 bases each). The CDR3 is 15 amino acids. V lost 6 bases and J 11 bases, leaving 25 bases between the germline ends. CDR1 MDHEN and CDR2 SYDVKM come from the germline V gene. CDR3 protein: CASRLGGTSRREQYF. The CDR3 bases are TGTGCCAGCAGATTAGGGGGGACTTCTCGTAGGGAGCAGTACTTC.

This clonotype was seen a few times. The missing conserved phenylalanine or tryptophan at the end of this CDR3 makes a read error likely. The limits of the CDR3 on the DNA are not certain, so only TCRdb's listed CDR3 is given. The V and J genes are TRBV10-3 and TRBJ2-3; the D call of TRBD2 is as the table states it, not checked on the DNA. Germline V gene sequence: CDR1 ENHRY, CDR2 SYGVKD. The CDR3 length is 15 residues, termini included. The CDR3 protein is CAIRSGDAIGYTFGS.

The sample holds one count of this clonotype. The chain uses TRBV7-2 and TRBJ2-5; no reliable D call. The J call may be faulty, since TRBJ2-1 better matches the DNA end. Germline V gene sequence: CDR1 SGHTA, CDR2 FQGNSA. This CDR3 has 15 residues. The CDR3 reads CASSLDLSSYNEQFF. The CDR3 nucleotides read TGTGCCAGCAGCTTAGATCTTAGCTCCTACAATGAGCAGTTCTTC.

CDR3 sequence: CASSLDSLQGTQYF. The CDR3 DNA reads TGTGCCAGCAGCCTCGACAGCCTTCAGGGGACCCAGTACTTC. This chain connects TRBV7-8 to TRBJ2-1, with a weak D call TRBD1 (5 bases). Judging by the DNA end, TRBJ2-5 fits better; the J call may be wrong. The CDR3 is 14 residues long. Per germline, CDR1 SGHVS and CDR2 FQNEAQ.

This chain links TRBV7-2 with TRBJ2-3; 9 nucleotides align to TRBD2. Germline CDR1 reads SGHTA; CDR2 reads FQGNSA. With V trimmed by 1 base and J by 5 bases, 4 bases remained unmatched. The CDR3 is 15 residues long. The CDR3 sequence: CASSLVAGGGDTQYF. CDR3 bases: TGTGCCAGCAGCTTAGTTGCGGGAGGGGGAGATACGCAGTATTTT.

This clonotype was counted a few times. The chain recombines TRBV7-6 with TRBJ1-2; 7 nucleotides align to TRBD1. With 4 bases clipped from V and 8 bases from J, the junction kept 7 bases outside the gene matches. This CDR3 region has 13 residues. CDR1 and CDR2 (germline): SGHVS, FNYEAQ. CDR3 bases: TGTGCCAGCAGCTGGGACCAGGGGGGAGGCTACACCTTC. Protein product: CASSWDQGGGYTF.

This clonotype is labeled as medium-sized. The V gene is TRBV7-6, the J gene TRBJ2-1, with 9 nucleotides matching TRBD1. The CDR3 is 15 amino acids. Germline V gene data show CDR1 as SGHVS and CDR2 as FNYEAQ. V dropped 5 bases and J dropped 3; count of bases not matched to a gene: 5. CDR3 DNA: TGTGCCAGCAGCCGGGACAGGGACTACTACAATGAGCAGTTCTTC. This encodes CASSRDRDYYNEQFF.

The rearrangement uses TRBV12-3 or TRBV12-4 and TRBJ2-1; tentatively, D is TRBD1 or TRBD2 (7 bases each). The V and J ends lost 5 bases and 5 bases respectively, with 16 bases between them. CDR3 length: 15 amino acids. This chain's CDR3 is CASSPRGGSHNEQFF. The CDR3 nucleotides are TGTGCCAGCAGTCCCAGGGGGGGGTCCCACAATGAGCAGTTCTTC.

Only one count was recorded for this clonotype. This sequence joins TRBV7-2 and TRBJ2-3; D perhaps matches TRBD2 (5 bases). The J call is doubtful: the DNA matches TRBJ2-7 better. The CDR3 sequence is 17 residues long. Germline lookup yields CDR1 SGHTA and CDR2 FQGNSA. Written as DNA, the CDR3 is TGTGCCAGCAGCTCCGTCCGGGGTGGTTCAAGGTACAATGAGCAGTACTTC. Its translation is CASSSVRGGSRYNEQYF.

V is TRBV28 and J is TRBJ2-5; D remains unclear. This CDR3 has 15 residues. Germline CDR1 is MDHEN and CDR2 is SYDVKM. Trimming shortened V by 3 bases and J by 11 bases, and 22 bases separated the two germline ends. The CDR3 coding sequence is TGTGCCAGCAGTTTTAGGCCCTGGAAGAAAGGTGAGCAGTACTTC. Protein product: CASSFRPWKKGEQYF.

This rearrangement joins TRBV7-6 to TRBJ2-5; 7 positions agree with TRBD2. Germline CDR1 and CDR2: SGHVS and FNYEAQ. The V gene end was trimmed by 5 bases and the J gene end by 0 bases; junction bases not matched to a gene: 6. The CDR3 consists of 15 residues. The CDR3 nucleotides read TGTGCCAGCAGCCTTATTGGGAGGGACCAAGAGACCCAGTACTTC. It is translated as CASSLIGRDQETQYF.